This TCR beta chain stems from a study of blood T cell repertoires in COVID-19. TCRdb keeps only in-frame clones here, not all; method: immunoSEQ multiplex PCR. The data show just over 300,000 clones, with roughly 86% seen just once and 8.5% to 10% held by the top ten. V lost 4 bases and J 6 bases, leaving 12 bases between the germline ends. Germline assignment: CDR1 SEHNR and CDR2 FQNEAQ (reference sequence). The CDR3 loop spans 13 amino acids. The chain couples TRBV7-9 to TRBJ1-2; no definite D call. Sequenced material: PBMCs or T cells enriched from blood (not recorded which). The sequence was obtained from a woman in her late teens or twenties who had recovered from COVID-19. The CDR3 spells CASSSAAGNGYTF. The CDR3, as DNA: TGTGCCAGCAGCTCCGCAGCGGGAAATGGCTACACCTTC. The whole variable domain, remainder taken from reference TRBV7-9 and TRBJ1-2, is DTGVSQNPRHKITKRGQNVTFRCDPISEHNRLYWYRQTLGQGPEFLTYFQNEAQLEKSRLLSDRFSAERPKGSFSTLEIQRTEQGDSAMYLCASSSAAGNGYTFGSGTRLTVV.